Given below is one TCR beta chain in context. Its antigen is not identified. The sample belongs to a study of graft-versus-host responses after intestinal transplantation. The overall study: Grafts that recipients had were multivisceral, liver-intestinal, or isolated intestinal transplants. Study-level findings and limits: Allografts of one patient group, those with graft-donor T cell macrochimerism, had high graft-versus-host to host-versus-graft clonal ratios. Present in recipient marrow, GvH clones included some that appeared first in ileum or blood.

The protocol was immunoSEQ multiplex PCR, while the TCRdb copy is restricted to in-frame clones and leaves out a portion. The sample comprises 110,000 to 150,000 clones, approximately 91% of which are singletons, and about 0.18% rests with the top ten. CDR1 is SEHNR and CDR2 is FQNEAQ in the germline V gene (reference sequence). CDR3 length: 16 residues. Deletions cut 5 bases from V and 5 bases from J, with 22 bases between. Sequences were derived from unstimulated CD4+ T cells sorted from spleen or lymph node cells, sampled before intestinal transplant. The TCR was taken from a human donor who received an intestinal transplant. The chain combines TRBV7-9 with TRBJ2-7; D may be TRBD1 or TRBD2 (6 bases each). CDR3 DNA: TGTGCCAGCAGCACCCCGCCGGGGGCGGGATTCGACGAGCAGTACTTC. Protein: CASSTPPGAGFDEQYF.